Each of the 12 T cell receptor beta chains below was sequenced from the same sample in a study of neurological immune-mediated disorders. TCRdb recomputed calls from the 5' RACE reads with MiXCR, one row per CDR3 protein. The sample consists of approximately 58,000 distinct CDR3 sequences, roughly 8.8% of them appearing once. Time point here: longitudinal time-point 3. The sequencing sample was made of PBMCs. These receptors were obtained from a woman in her thirties or forties in good health.

This clonotype was counted at least ten times. This chain connects TRBV25-1 to TRBJ2-5, with 7 bases that match TRBD1. The length of the CDR3 is 14 residues. After removal of 4 bases from V and 0 bases from J, the junction contained 2 bases not matched to a gene. Germline V gene data show CDR1 as MGHDK and CDR2 as SYGVNS. CDR3 coding DNA: TGTGCCAGCAGTGGACAGGGAAACCAAGAGACCCAGTACTTC. This sequence encodes CASSGQGNQETQYF.

By frequency in the sample, this clonotype is medium-sized. The chain couples TRBV12-3 or TRBV12-4 to TRBJ1-5; D remains unclear. This CDR3 region has 12 residues. Trimming took 3 bases from V and 5 from J, leaving 5 bases between them. Here the CDR3 reads CASSFQDQPQHF. The CDR3 nucleotides are TGTGCCAGCAGTTTCCAGGATCAGCCCCAGCATTTT.

This chain uses TRBV4-3 with TRBJ1-2; no clear D. The CDR3 runs to 17 residues. The ends were cut back, 0 bases at V and 3 bases at J, with 17 bases in the middle. The germline V gene has CDR1 LGHNA and CDR2 YSLEER. Here the CDR3 reads CASSQEARRNADYGYTF. DNA of the CDR3: TGCGCCAGCAGCCAAGAGGCCCGAAGAAATGCTGACTATGGCTACACCTTC.

This clonotype occurred many times. The chain joins TRBV6-2 or TRBV6-3 to TRBJ2-2, with D perhaps matching TRBD1 (6 bases). The CDR3 has 11 amino acids. Trimming pared 6 bases from V and 9 bases from J, leaving 8 bases between. The germline CDR1 and CDR2 sequences are MNHEY and SVGEGT. CDR3 coding DNA: TGTGCCAGCAGGGACAGACGGGAGCTGTTTTTT. Translating it yields CASRDRRELFF.

This clonotype was seen ten or more times. The gene calls are TRBV11-2 and TRBJ2-7; D is uncertain. The CDR3 consists of 13 residues. Germline V lookup: CDR1 SGHAT, CDR2 FQNNGV. Trimming took off 2 bases at V and 2 bases at J, with 7 bases between the two ends. The CDR3 sequence: CASSLSQPYEQYF. The CDR3 DNA is TGTGCCAGCAGCTTAAGCCAGCCCTACGAGCAGTACTTC.

The chain recombines TRBV7-2 with TRBJ2-7; 9 bases map to TRBD2. Germline V gene sequence: CDR1 SGHTA, CDR2 FQGNSA. The CDR3 has 14 residues. The ends lost 5 bases at V and 6 bases at J; junction bases unmatched: 8. The CDR3 sequence is CASSGSGSAAEQYF. The CDR3 DNA is TGTGCCAGCAGCGGTAGCGGGAGCGCCGCCGAGCAGTACTTC.

The rearrangement links TRBV10-3 to TRBJ2-1; D uncertain. The germline V gene encodes CDR1 ENHRY and CDR2 SYGVKD. Trimming cost V 1 base and J 6 bases, with 10 bases left between them. This CDR3 is 14 amino acids long. In DNA, the CDR3 is TGTGCCATCAGTGAGTTTCAGGCTAGCAATGAGCAGTTCTTC. Translating gives CAISEFQASNEQFF.

This clonotype was picked up many times. V usage is TRBV20-1 and J usage is TRBJ1-2; tentative D call: TRBD1 (6 bases). Trimming left V 2 bases short and J 3 bases short, with 16 bases between. The CDR3 has 15 amino acids. Germline V lookup: CDR1 DFQATT, CDR2 SNEGSKA (reference sequence). The CDR3 region is CSARKDRSRYYGYTF. CDR3 nucleotide sequence: TGCAGTGCTAGAAAGGACAGATCGAGGTACTATGGCTACACCTTC.

This clonotype was counted at least ten times. Mismatch with germline at one junction end may stem from a read error. The rearrangement joins TRBV7-2 to TRBJ1-3; the match to TRBD1 covers 8 bases. Germline CDR1 and CDR2: SGHTA and FQGNSA. This CDR3 region has 15 residues. The DNA for the CDR3 is TGTGCCAGCAGCTCAGTCGGACAGGGCGGAAACACCACATATTTT. Translated, it gives CASSSVGQGGNTTYF.

Concerning this clonotype itself: A read error may be the cause here, since a much bigger clone is one base away. The chain links TRBV20-1 to TRBJ1-1, with 9 bases matching TRBD1. This CDR3 is built from 12 residues. J was trimmed by 11 bases and V by 5 bases; bases with no gene match: 9. Germline V gene sequence: CDR1 DFQATT, CDR2 SNEGSKA (reference sequence). The chain's CDR3 is CSAQPGQGHAFF. CDR3 nucleotide sequence: TGCAGTGCTCAACCGGGACAGGGACACGCTTTCTTT.

This clonotype showed up many times. The CDR3 DNA sequence: TGTGCCAGCAGCTTTGGGCTAGCGGGAGCAGATACGCAGTATTTT. It yields the protein CASSFGLAGADTQYF. The V gene is TRBV5-6, the J gene TRBJ2-3, with TRBD2 matching 10 bases. Trimming removed 2 bases from V and 4 bases from J; junction bases left unmatched: 4. The CDR3 loop spans 15 amino acids. Germline CDR1 and CDR2: SGHDT and YYEEEE.

This clonotype was seen at least ten times. This chain connects TRBV9 to TRBJ2-5, with 7 bases identical to TRBD1. J was trimmed by 1 base and V by 1 base; bases with no gene match: 19. The CDR3 runs 20 residues. Germline CDR1 SGDLS, CDR2 YYNGEE. CDR3 DNA: TGTGCCAGCAGCGTAACTCCGGGACAGATACTCGCTGAACCCCAAGAGACCCAGTACTTC. Protein: CASSVTPGQILAEPQETQYF.